Presented here are 9 T cell receptor beta chains from one specimen sequenced in a study of T cell repertoires in ileal Crohn's disease. The table came from immunoSEQ multiplex PCR; TCRdb's copy has only in-frame clones and leaves some out. The data show over 4,000 clones, around three quarters seen once. Sequencing used ileal tissue. These receptors were taken from an adult with Crohn's disease.

This clone is labeled large. The chain has TRBV4-1 and TRBJ1-2, with a tentative D call TRBD1 (6 bases). Between the trimmed V and J ends, which lost 3 bases and 2 bases, there was a span of 16 bases. The CDR3 covers 16 residues. CDR1 MGHRA and CDR2 YSYEKL come from the germline V gene. DNA for the CDR3: TGCGCCAGCAGCCAGTCTACCCGGGGGGCGAACTATGGCTACACCTTC. Encoded protein: CASSQSTRGANYGYTF.

V gene TRBV11-1 combines with J gene TRBJ1-1; D ambiguous. Germline CDR1 is SGHAT and CDR2 is FQDESV (reference sequence). The CDR3 length is 13 residues. Trimming left V 3 bases short and J 1 base short, with 6 bases between. CDR3 nucleotides: TGTGCCAGCAGCTTCCAACAGAACACTGAAGCTTTCTTT. This codes for CASSFQQNTEAFF.

In its sample, this clone was seen a few times. The chain combines TRBV5-1 with TRBJ2-7; 14 bases are a match to TRBD2. The CDR3 runs to 14 residues. Trimming took 3 bases from V and 7 from J; bases not matched to a gene: 3. The germline V gene encodes CDR1 SGHRS and CDR2 YFSETQ. Here the CDR3 reads CASSSTSGGGEQYF. CDR3 nucleotide sequence: TGCGCCAGCAGCTCGACTAGCGGGGGGGGAGAGCAGTACTTC.

This chain joins TRBV7-9 and TRBJ1-1; 8 bases fit TRBD1. The CDR3 loop spans 13 amino acids. The germline CDR1 and CDR2 sequences are SEHNR and FQNEAQ (reference sequence). V shed 4 bases and J 5 bases; nucleotides not matched to a gene: 3. Here the CDR3 reads CASSYGTGTEAFF. The CDR3 DNA sequence: TGTGCCAGCAGCTACGGGACAGGAACTGAAGCTTTCTTT.

V and J are TRBV5-1 and TRBJ1-3; D call uncertain. The CDR3 has 16 residues. Germline V gene data show CDR1 as SGHRS and CDR2 as YFSETQ. Trimming took off 3 bases at V and 0 bases at J, with 13 bases between the two ends. The CDR3 DNA reads as TGCGCCAGCAGCTACAACCCAGTGTCCTCTGGAAACACCATATATTTT. Amino acid sequence: CASSYNPVSSGNTIYF.

This chain links TRBV6-1 with TRBJ1-2; D gene unclear. Trimming left V 2 bases short and J 5 bases short, with 6 bases between. This CDR3 spans 12 amino acids. From germline, CDR1 is MNHNS and CDR2 SASEGT. The CDR3 sequence: CASSELSYGYTF. The CDR3 DNA follows: TGTGCCAGCAGTGAACTCAGTTATGGCTACACCTTC.

The CDR3 spells CAINGGGIPWFF. DNA of the CDR3: TGTGCCATCAATGGCGGGGGAATCCCATGGTTCTTC. V gene TRBV10-3 combines with J gene TRBJ2-1, with 7 bases lining up with TRBD2. This CDR3 comprises 12 residues. Unmatched junction bases numbered 12, after V lost 7 bases and J lost 15 bases. Germline CDR1 reads ENHRY; CDR2 reads SYGVKD.

CDR3: CATIYMSLANTEAFF. As DNA, the CDR3 is TGTGCCACCATCTACATGAGCCTAGCGAACACTGAAGCTTTCTTT. J is TRBJ1-1 and V is TRBV6-1; D unclear. This CDR3 region has 15 residues. V shed 10 bases and J shed 1 base, with 19 bases lying between them. Germline values: CDR1 MNHNS, CDR2 SASEGT.

The V call is TRBV5-4, the J call TRBJ2-2; 7 positions agree with TRBD1. CDR3 length: 16 amino acids. CDR1 is SGHNT and CDR2 is YYREEE in the germline V gene (reference sequence). The trim removed 1 base at V and 0 bases at J, leaving 3 bases unmatched. The CDR3 protein is CASSLFDRANTGELFF. In DNA, the CDR3 is TGTGCCAGCAGCTTGTTCGACAGGGCGAACACCGGGGAGCTGTTTTTT. The complete variable domain, with remaining parts taken from reference TRBV5-4 and TRBJ2-2, reads ETGVTQSPTHLIKTRGQQVTLRCSSQSGHNTVSWYQQALGQGPQFIFQYYREEENGRGNFPPRFSGLQFPNYSSELNVNALELDDSALYLCASSLFDRANTGELFFGEGSRLTVL.